This T cell receptor beta chain originates from a study of T cell responses to AZD1222 COVID-19 vaccine. The V end lost 2 bases, the J end lost 7 bases, and 9 bases lay between the germline ends. The CDR3 covers 12 residues. Germline loops: CDR1 MNHEY, CDR2 SVGEGT. Libraries were prepared by immunoSEQ multiplex PCR; TCRdb keeps only in-frame clonotypes and omits some of them. The sample shows roughly 170,000 clones, 90% to 95% of them seen only once. This receptor was identified in an adult in good health. The rearrangement uses TRBV6-2 or TRBV6-3 and TRBJ2-7; no reliable D call. This material consisted of peripheral blood, taken on day 0 of AZD1222 vaccination. CDR3 sequence (DNA): TGTGCCAGCAGTTACCCACTCTATGAGCAGTACTTC. Its protein product is CASSYPLYEQYF.